This TCR beta chain emerged from a study of T cells in localized non-small cell lung cancer. General study findings and limits: Adjacent lung tissue had a median about 60 of the top 100 clones found in the tumor. Overall survival was longer when the density of T cells in the blood was higher. Because researchers sequenced only one region of the tumor, heterogeneity is still possible. Uninvolved adjacent lung, not tumor, had the highest T cell clonality.

CDR1 is MNHEY, CDR2 SVGAGI, per germline. This CDR3 comprises 14 residues. The V end lost 5 bases, the J end lost 3 bases, and 11 bases lay between the germline ends. As to this clone: Its antigen is as yet unknown.

Generated by immunoSEQ multiplex PCR, the TCRdb table keeps only in-frame clones and is missing some. The sample includes 29,000 or so clones, 88% of them seen just once. The material was peripheral blood, obtained before any cancer treatment. The chain has TRBV6-5 and TRBJ1-3; no clear D. This clonotype originated in a female donor of 60 years or more with stage III squamous cell lung carcinoma. CDR3 sequence: CASSLIGGGNTIYF. Written as DNA, the CDR3 is TGTGCCAGCAGTCTCATCGGAGGTGGAAACACCATATATTTT.